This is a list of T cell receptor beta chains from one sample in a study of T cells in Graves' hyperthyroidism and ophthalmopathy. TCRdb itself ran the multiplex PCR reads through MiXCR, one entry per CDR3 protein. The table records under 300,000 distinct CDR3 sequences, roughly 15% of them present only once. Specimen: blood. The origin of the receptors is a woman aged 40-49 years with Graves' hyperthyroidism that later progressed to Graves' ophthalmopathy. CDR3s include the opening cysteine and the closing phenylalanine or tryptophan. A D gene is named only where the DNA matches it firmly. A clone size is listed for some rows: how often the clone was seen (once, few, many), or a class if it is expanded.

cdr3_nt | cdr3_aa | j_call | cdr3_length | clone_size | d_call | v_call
TGCAGTGCTAGTGGCGGGGCGAGTCAGCCCCAGCATTTT | CSASGGASQPQHF | TRBJ1-5 | 13 | many | NA | TRBV20-1
TGTGCCAGCAGCTCAGGGACTAGGGATAAAGAGACCCAGTACTTC | CASSSGTRDKETQYF | TRBJ2-5 | 15 | many | TRBD2 | TRBV7-9
TGTGACAGCAGCCATCCTGTAGGGTACCAGCATGAGCAGTTCTTC | CDSSHPVGYQHEQFF | TRBJ2-1 | 15 | NA | NA | TRBV11-2
TGTGCCAGCAGTTTATTGGGGCCTCGCACAGATACGCAGTATTTT | CASSLLGPRTDTQYF | TRBJ2-3 | 15 | NA | NA | TRBV27
TGTGCCAGCAGTTTATTTCTGGGACTAGCCCACAATGAGCAGTTCTTC | CASSLFLGLAHNEQFF | TRBJ2-1 | 16 | many | TRBD2 | TRBV27
TGCAGTTCCTCCGGGACTAGCGGCTACGAGCAGTACTTC | CSSSGTSGYEQYF | TRBJ2-7 | 13 | few | TRBD2 | TRBV20-1
TGTGCCAGCAGCTTTTTAGGGGAAAACAAAAACATTCAGTACTTC | CASSFLGENKNIQYF | TRBJ2-4 | 15 | NA | NA | TRBV6-1
TGTGCCAGCAGTACCCACAGGGGGGGCGGGAGGAGGTACGAGCAGTACTTC | CASSTHRGGGRRYEQYF | TRBJ2-7 | 17 | many | NA | TRBV27
TGTGCCAGCAGCCGCCGGGACAGGGGAGATTCACCCCTCCACTTT | CASSRRDRGDSPLHF | TRBJ1-6 | 15 | many | TRBD1 | TRBV7-8
TGTGCCATCAGTGAGGGTAGCGGGAGGGCCAATGAGCAGTTCTTC | CAISEGSGRANEQFF | TRBJ2-1 | 15 | many | TRBD2 | TRBV10-3
TGTGCCAGCAGCAACGTATGGGAACCAGAGACCCAGTACTTC | CASSNVWEPETQYF | TRBJ2-5 | 14 | NA | NA | TRBV5-6
TGTGCCAGCAGCGTAGAGCCGGGGAGCAACTATGGCTACACCTTC | CASSVEPGSNYGYTF | TRBJ1-2 | 15 | many | NA | TRBV9
TGTGCCAGCAGCTTAACGTCGGCCGCCGGGGAGCTGTTTTTT | CASSLTSAAGELFF | TRBJ2-2 | 14 | NA | NA | TRBV7-3
TGTGCCAGCAGGACACAGGGGCCCTTCTCTGGAAACACCATATATTTT | CASRTQGPFSGNTIYF | TRBJ1-3 | 16 | many | TRBD1 | TRBV28
TGTGCCAGCAGCCAGTGGGGACAGGGGGCACAAGAGCAGTACTTC | CASSQWGQGAQEQYF | TRBJ2-7 | 15 | few | TRBD1 | TRBV6-1
TGTGCCAGCGAAGGGGTAACGAACACTGAAGCTTTCTTT | CASEGVTNTEAFF | TRBJ1-1 | 13 | NA | NA | TRBV2
TGTGCCAGCAGCTTCTCCGGGACAGAGCAGTACTTC | CASSFSGTEQYF | TRBJ2-7 | 12 | many | NA | TRBV7-9
TGTGCCAGCGGGGACAGGGGGCGCGTCAATGAGCAGTTCTTC | CASGDRGRVNEQFF | TRBJ2-1 | 14 | NA | TRBD1 | TRBV28
TGCAGTGCTAGAGACACGGGACAGGGGAACTCTGGCTACACTTTC | CSARDTGQGNSGYTF | TRBJ1-2 | 15 | NA | TRBD1 | TRBV20-1
TGTGCCAGCAGTGGAACCAGGGTTTCCTACGAGCAGTACTTC | CASSGTRVSYEQYF | TRBJ2-7 | 14 | NA | NA | TRBV2
TGTGCCAGCAGCCCCGACAGGGTCTGGGAGACCCAGTACTTC | CASSPDRVWETQYF | TRBJ2-5 | 14 | many | TRBD1 | TRBV11-2
TGTGCCAGCAGCTCCGGGACAGGGGGTCAGCCCCAGCATTTT | CASSSGTGGQPQHF | TRBJ1-5 | 14 | many | TRBD1 | TRBV19
TGCAGTGCGGCCGGGACAGGGGTAGACTTC | CSAAGTGVDF | TRBJ2-5 | 10 | NA | TRBD1 | TRBV20-1
TGCGCCAGCAGCCAAGATCCCGGGAGCCAGCCCCAGCATTTT | CASSQDPGSQPQHF | TRBJ1-5 | 14 | many | NA | TRBV4-1
TGTGCCAGTAGTGTCGGGACAGGGGGAAGCACTGAAGCTTTCTTT | CASSVGTGGSTEAFF | TRBJ1-1 | 15 | many | TRBD1 | TRBV19
TGTGCCACCCGACAGGTTATAAACACTGAAGCTTTCTTT | CATRQVINTEAFF | TRBJ1-1 | 13 | many | NA | TRBV19
TGTGCCAGCAGTGAGGGACTAGCGGTCTACAATGAGCAGTTCTTC | CASSEGLAVYNEQFF | TRBJ2-1 | 15 | NA | TRBD2 | TRBV2